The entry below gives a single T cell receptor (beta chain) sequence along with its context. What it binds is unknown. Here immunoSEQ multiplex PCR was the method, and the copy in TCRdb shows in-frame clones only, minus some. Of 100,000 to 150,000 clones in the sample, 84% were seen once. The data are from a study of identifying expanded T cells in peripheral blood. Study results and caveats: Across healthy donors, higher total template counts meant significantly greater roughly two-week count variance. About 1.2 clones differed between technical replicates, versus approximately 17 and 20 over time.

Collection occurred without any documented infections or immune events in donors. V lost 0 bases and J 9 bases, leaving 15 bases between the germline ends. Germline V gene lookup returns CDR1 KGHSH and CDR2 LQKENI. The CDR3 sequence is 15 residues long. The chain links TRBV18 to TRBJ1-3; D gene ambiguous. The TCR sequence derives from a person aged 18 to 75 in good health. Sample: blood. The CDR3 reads CASSPPVGHRSTIYF. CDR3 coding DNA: TGTGCCAGCTCACCACCCGTAGGGCATCGTTCCACCATATATTTT.